The present TCR beta chain was sequenced within a study of blood T cell repertoires in COVID-19. The overall study: Sources were T cells, B-cell-depleted T cells, or PBMCs; the material itself was cDNA or gDNA.

The data were produced by immunoSEQ multiplex PCR, yet TCRdb's version contains in-frame clones alone and is incomplete. Found here are about 140,000 clones, around 90% of them singletons; the top ten hold less than 2%. This CDR3 is built from 12 residues. The V end lost 6 bases, the J end lost 3 bases, and 8 bases lay between the germline ends. Sequenced input: peripheral blood. The gene calls are TRBV12-3 or TRBV12-4 and TRBJ1-1; D is unclear. This TCR came from a woman aged 55-75 years with acute or convalescent COVID-19. CDR3 nucleotides: TGTGCCAGCAGCTTACCGTACACTGAAGCTTTCTTT. Its translation is CASSLPYTEAFF.